This TCR beta chain was retrieved from a study of cytomegalovirus exposure and HLA in healthy donors. Study summary: A prior study identified 90 million to 120 million unique TCR beta sequences from roughly 170 million T cells.

Note on this clone: Its antigen is unknown.

These donors, healthy bone marrow donors, were studied. Broader study findings: A previous analysis found most TCR beta V segments productive roughly 90% or roughly 30% of the time. The classifier was said to identify cytomegalovirus status with high specificity and sensitivity.

It was with 60 Vbeta and 13 Jbeta primers that the PCR ran. The data were produced by immunoSEQ multiplex PCR, yet TCRdb's version contains in-frame clones alone and is incomplete. The sample lists around 210,000 clones, approximately 84% seen once, with about 0.25% in the top ten. Source material: PBMCs. This receptor was identified in a girl aged 2 to 9 in good health and CMV-seronegative.

The CDR3: CSVEGLAVDALSTDTQYF. The CDR3 DNA follows: TGCAGCGTTGAAGGGCTAGCGGTAGACGCCCTAAGCACAGATACGCAGTATTTT. The chain joins TRBV29-1 to TRBJ2-3, with 7 nucleotides matching TRBD2. This CDR3 contains 18 residues. The germline V gene has CDR1 SQVTM and CDR2 ANQGSEA. Germline trimming cut 1 base from V and 0 bases from J; bases unmatched to any gene: 13.